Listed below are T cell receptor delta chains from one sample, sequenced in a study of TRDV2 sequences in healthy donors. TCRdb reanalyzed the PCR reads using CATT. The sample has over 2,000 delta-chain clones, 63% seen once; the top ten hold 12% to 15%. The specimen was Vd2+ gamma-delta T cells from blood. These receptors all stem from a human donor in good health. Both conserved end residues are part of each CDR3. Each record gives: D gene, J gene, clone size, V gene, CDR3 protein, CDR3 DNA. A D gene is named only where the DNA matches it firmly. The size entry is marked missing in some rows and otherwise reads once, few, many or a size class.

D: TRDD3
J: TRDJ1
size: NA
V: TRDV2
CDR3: CACDPLGDSGTDKLIF
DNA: TGTGCCTGTGACCCACTGGGGGATAGTGGCACCGATAAACTCATCTTT

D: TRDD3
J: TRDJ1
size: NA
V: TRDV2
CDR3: CACDSLGDKGTDKLIF
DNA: TGTGCCTGTGACAGCCTGGGGGATAAGGGCACCGATAAACTCATCTTT

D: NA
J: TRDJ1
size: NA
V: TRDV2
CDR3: CACDTMPGGTDKLIF
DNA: TGTGCCTGTGACACAATGCCCGGGGGGACCGATAAACTCATCTTT

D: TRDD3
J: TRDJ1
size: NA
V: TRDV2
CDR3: CACDRVLGDTVVRRTDKLIF
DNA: TGTGCCTGTGACCGTGTACTGGGGGATACAGTAGTGAGGAGAACCGATAAACTCATCTTT

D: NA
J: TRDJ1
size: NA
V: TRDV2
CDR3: CACDTVGGTRGVDKLIF
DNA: TGTGCCTGTGACACCGTGGGAGGTACGCGAGGGGTCGATAAACTCATCTTT

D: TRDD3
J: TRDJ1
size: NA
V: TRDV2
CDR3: CACDGLGDDTDKLIF
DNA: TGTGCCTGTGACGGACTGGGGGACGACACCGATAAACTCATCTTT

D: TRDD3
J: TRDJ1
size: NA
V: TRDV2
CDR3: CACDQLGDTSPLYTDKLIF
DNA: TGTGCCTGTGACCAACTGGGGGATACTTCCCCACTGTACACCGATAAACTCATCTTT

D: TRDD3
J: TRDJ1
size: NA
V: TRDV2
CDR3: CACDDLGGDKLIF
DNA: TGTGCCTGTGACGATCTGGGGGGCGATAAACTCATCTTT

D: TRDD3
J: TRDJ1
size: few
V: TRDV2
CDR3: CACDSVGFELGDTKYTDKLIF
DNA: TGTGCCTGTGACTCCGTTGGCTTTGAACTGGGGGATACAAAGTACACCGATAAACTCATCTTT

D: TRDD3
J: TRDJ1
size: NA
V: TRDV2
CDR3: CACDSLLGDTDKLIF
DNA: TGTGCCTGTGACTCTCTCTTGGGGGATACGGATAAACTCATCTTT

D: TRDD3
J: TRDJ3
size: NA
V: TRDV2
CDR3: CACDPVLGDTPTTSSSWDTRQRFF
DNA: TGTGCCTGTGACCCAGTGCTGGGGGATACGCCGACCACTTCGAGCTCCTGGGACACCCGACAGAGGTTTTTC

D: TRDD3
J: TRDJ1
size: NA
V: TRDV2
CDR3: CACDTLSTGGYYSDKLIF
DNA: TGTGCCTGTGACACTTTAAGTACTGGGGGATACTATTCCGATAAACTCATCTTT

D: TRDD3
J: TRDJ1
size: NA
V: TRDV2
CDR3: CACDPLGDTLYTDKLIF
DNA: TGTGCCTGTGATCCACTGGGGGATACTCTGTACACCGATAAACTCATCTTT

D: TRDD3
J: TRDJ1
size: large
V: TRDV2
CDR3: CACDSLGDTPYTDKLIF
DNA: TGTGCCTGTGACAGTCTGGGGGATACGCCGTACACCGATAAACTCATCTTT

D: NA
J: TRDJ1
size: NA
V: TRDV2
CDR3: CACDTLTSTNTDKLIF
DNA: TGTGCCTGTGACACCCTTACCTCAACTAACACCGATAAACTCATCTTT

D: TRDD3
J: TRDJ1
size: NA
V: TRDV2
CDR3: CACDSLGDKGTDKLIF
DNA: TGTGCCTGTGACAGTCTGGGGGATAAAGGAACCGATAAACTCATCTTT

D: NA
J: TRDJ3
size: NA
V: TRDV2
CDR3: CACDTAHNQISWDTRQMFF
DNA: TGTGCCTGTGACACCGCTCACAACCAAATCTCCTGGGACACCCGACAGATGTTTTTC

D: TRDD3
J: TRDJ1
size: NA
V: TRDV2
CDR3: CACDTVLVVGDPDTDKLIF
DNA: TGTGCCTGTGACACCGTTCTGGTGGTGGGGGACCCAGACACCGATAAACTCATCTTT

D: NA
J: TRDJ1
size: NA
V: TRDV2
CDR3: CACDTVERSTGTHTDKLIF
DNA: TGTGCCTGTGACACCGTAGAAAGATCGACTGGGACCCACACCGATAAACTCATCTTT

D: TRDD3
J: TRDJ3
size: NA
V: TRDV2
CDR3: CACDSILGDSSSWDTRQMFF
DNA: TGTGCCTGTGACTCGATACTGGGGGATTCGAGCTCCTGGGACACCCGACAGATGTTTTTC

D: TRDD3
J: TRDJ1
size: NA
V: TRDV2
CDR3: CACDTLKLGDTHQGFQYTDKLIF
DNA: TGTGCCTGTGACACCTTGAAGCTGGGGGATACGCATCAGGGATTCCAATACACCGATAAACTCATCTTT

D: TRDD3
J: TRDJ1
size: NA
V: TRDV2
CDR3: CACDTVPTGGLDGKLIF
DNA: TGTGCCTGTGACACCGTCCCTACTGGGGGACTGGACGGTAAACTCATCTTT

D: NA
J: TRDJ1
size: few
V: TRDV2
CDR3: CACDPLWPSYPGDTGDKLIF
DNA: TGTGCCTGTGACCCACTCTGGCCTTCCTACCCGGGGGATACTGGGGATAAACTCATCTTT

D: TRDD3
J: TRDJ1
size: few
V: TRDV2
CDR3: CACDTVLSGDPNTDKLIF
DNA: TGTGCCTGTGACACCGTCCTATCGGGGGATCCTAACACCGATAAACTCATCTTT

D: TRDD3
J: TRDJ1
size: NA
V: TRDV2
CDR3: CACDTLRTGGSPYTDKLIF
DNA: TGTGCCTGTGACACCTTACGTACTGGGGGTTCTCCGTACACCGATAAACTCATCTTT

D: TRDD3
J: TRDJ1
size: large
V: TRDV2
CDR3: CACDTLGLGDTPPVTDKLIF
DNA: TGTGCCTGTGACACCCTCGGACTGGGGGATACGCCTCCGGTCACCGATAAACTCATCTTT

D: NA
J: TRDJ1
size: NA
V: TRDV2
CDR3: CACDKVGLPTPRATDKLIF
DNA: TGTGCCTGTGACAAGGTCGGCCTCCCGACACCCCGGGCGACCGATAAACTCATCTTT